The next 10 T cell receptor beta chains were all read from a single sample in a study of control samples from healthy donors and cancer patients. Assay: immunoSEQ multiplex PCR; the TCRdb copy retains only in-frame clones and omits some. In the table there are 65,000 to 95,000 clones, around 91% of which are singletons. The sequenced material came from blood. The receptors stem from a man aged 50-60 years in good health.

The chain joins TRBV18 to TRBJ1-2; no clear D gene. The length of the CDR3 is 14 residues. Trimming took off 6 bases at V and 2 bases at J, with 13 bases between the two ends. Germline-derived CDR1 and CDR2 are KGHSH and LQKENI. The chain's CDR3 is CASSLTPENYGYTF. CDR3 nucleotides: TGTGCCAGCTCCCTTACGCCGGAGAACTATGGCTACACCTTC.

The chain employs TRBV3-1 (or the pseudogene TRBV3-2) and TRBJ1-6, with a possible D match to TRBD1 (5 bases). V was trimmed by 1 base and J by 6 bases, leaving 7 bases between them. CDR3 length equals 14 residues. Germline V gene sequence: CDR1 LGHDT, CDR2 YNNKEL (reference sequence). CDR3 sequence: CASSQGQFNSPLHF. The CDR3 region has the DNA TGTGCCAGCAGCCAAGGACAGTTTAATTCACCCCTCCACTTT.

The CDR3 DNA is TGTGCCAGCAGCCCCGGACAGGGTGGGTATGAGCAGTTCTTC. This encodes CASSPGQGGYEQFF. The chain has TRBV13 and TRBJ2-1, with TRBD1 matching 8 bases. The length of the CDR3 is 14 residues. The V gene end was trimmed by 5 bases and the J gene end by 8 bases; junction bases not matched to a gene: 8. The germline CDR1 and CDR2 sequences are PRHDT and FYEKMQ (reference sequence). Together with reference TRBV13 and TRBJ2-1, the CDR3 gives the full variable domain: AAGVIQSPRHLIKEKRETATLKCYPIPRHDTVYWYQQGPGQDPQFLISFYEKMQSDKGSIPDRFSAQQFSDYHSELNMSSLELGDSALYFCASSPGQGGYEQFFGPGTRLTVL.

This chain uses TRBV7-2 with TRBJ2-1, with 8 bases fitting TRBD2. CDR1 and CDR2 (germline): SGHTA, FQGNSA. This CDR3 contains 18 residues. Trimming removed 4 bases from V and 8 bases from J; junction bases left unmatched: 19. CDR3 loop: CASSSRPGPGGAGDEQFF. The CDR3 DNA reads TGTGCCAGCAGCTCCCGCCCGGGCCCGGGGGGGGCAGGCGATGAGCAGTTCTTC.

This clone was counted a single time. The J gene is TRBJ1-6, the V gene TRBV5-1; weak D call: TRBD1 (6 bases). V was pared by 0 bases and J by 7 bases, with 11 bases between. From germline, CDR1 is SGHRS and CDR2 YFSETQ. The CDR3 runs to 15 residues. The CDR3 reads CASSLDGGQNSPLHF. In nucleotides, the CDR3 is TGCGCCAGCAGCTTGGACGGGGGGCAAAATTCACCCCTCCACTTT. Using reference TRBV5-1 and TRBJ1-6 for the parts outside the CDR3, the full variable domain is KAGVTQTPRYLIKTRGQQVTLSCSPISGHRSVSWYQQTPGQGLQFLFEYFSETQRNKGNFPGRFSGRQFSNSRSEMNVSTLELGDSALYLCASSLDGGQNSPLHFGNGTRLTVT.

The sample holds one count of this clone. Other nucleotide sequences in the sample specify the same CDR3. CDR3 protein: CAISDSYEQYF. Written as DNA, the CDR3 is TGTGCCATCAGTGATTCGTACGAGCAGTACTTC. J is TRBJ2-7 and V is TRBV10-3; D is unresolved. This CDR3 is 11 amino acids long. Trimming removed 3 bases at V and 4 bases at J, with 4 bases between. Germline V gives CDR1 ENHRY, CDR2 SYGVKD.

V gene TRBV18 combines with J gene TRBJ1-5; 8 bases align to TRBD1. V shed 6 bases and J 6 bases; nucleotides not matched to a gene: 4. CDR3 length: 13 amino acids. Per the germline V gene, CDR1 is KGHSH and CDR2 is LQKENI. CDR3 sequence (DNA): TGTGCCAGCTCGACAGGGGCAGGTCAGCCCCAGCATTTT. Encoded protein: CASSTGAGQPQHF.

This rearrangement joins TRBV10-3 to TRBJ2-5, with 8 nucleotides matching TRBD1. Trimming removed 8 bases from V and 2 bases from J; junction bases left unmatched: 16. Germline V lookup: CDR1 ENHRY, CDR2 SYGVKD. CDR3 length: 17 amino acids. The CDR3: CAISGGGTPQPQETQYF. As DNA, the CDR3 is TGTGCCATCTCAGGGGGCGGAACACCGCAACCTCAAGAGACCCAGTACTTC.

CDR3: CASSFLYQGLTNYGYTF. The DNA for the CDR3 is TGTGCCAGCAGCTTTCTTTATCAGGGTTTGACTAACTATGGCTACACCTTC. The V gene is TRBV5-6, the J gene TRBJ1-2, with D possibly being TRBD1 (5 bases). V dropped 2 bases and J dropped 0 bases, with 17 bases sitting between them. The CDR3 sequence is 17 residues long. CDR1 and CDR2 (germline): SGHDT, YYEEEE.

The chain links TRBV27 to TRBJ2-3; TRBD1 is a possible D gene (6 bases). Germline V gene sequence: CDR1 MNHEY, CDR2 SMNVEV (reference sequence). The CDR3 is made up of 15 amino acids. V was clipped by 3 bases and J by 2 bases, with 12 bases between them. CDR3 in DNA: TGTGCCAGCAGTTTTTCGGACAGACCCACAGATACGCAGTATTTT. Its translation: CASSFSDRPTDTQYF.